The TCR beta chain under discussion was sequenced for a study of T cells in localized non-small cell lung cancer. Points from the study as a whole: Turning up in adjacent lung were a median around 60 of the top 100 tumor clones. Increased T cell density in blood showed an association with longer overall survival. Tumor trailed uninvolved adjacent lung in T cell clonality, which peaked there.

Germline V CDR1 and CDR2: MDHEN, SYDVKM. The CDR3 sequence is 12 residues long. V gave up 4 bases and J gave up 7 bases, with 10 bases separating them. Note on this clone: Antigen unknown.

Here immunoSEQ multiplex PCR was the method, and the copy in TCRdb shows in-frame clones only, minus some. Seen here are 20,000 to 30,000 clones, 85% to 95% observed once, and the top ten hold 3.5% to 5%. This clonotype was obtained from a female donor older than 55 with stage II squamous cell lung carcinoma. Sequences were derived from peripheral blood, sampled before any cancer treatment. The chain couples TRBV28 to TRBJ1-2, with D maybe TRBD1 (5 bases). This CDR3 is CASSYQGSGYTF. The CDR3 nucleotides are TGTGCCAGCAGTTATCAGGGTAGTGGCTACACCTTC.